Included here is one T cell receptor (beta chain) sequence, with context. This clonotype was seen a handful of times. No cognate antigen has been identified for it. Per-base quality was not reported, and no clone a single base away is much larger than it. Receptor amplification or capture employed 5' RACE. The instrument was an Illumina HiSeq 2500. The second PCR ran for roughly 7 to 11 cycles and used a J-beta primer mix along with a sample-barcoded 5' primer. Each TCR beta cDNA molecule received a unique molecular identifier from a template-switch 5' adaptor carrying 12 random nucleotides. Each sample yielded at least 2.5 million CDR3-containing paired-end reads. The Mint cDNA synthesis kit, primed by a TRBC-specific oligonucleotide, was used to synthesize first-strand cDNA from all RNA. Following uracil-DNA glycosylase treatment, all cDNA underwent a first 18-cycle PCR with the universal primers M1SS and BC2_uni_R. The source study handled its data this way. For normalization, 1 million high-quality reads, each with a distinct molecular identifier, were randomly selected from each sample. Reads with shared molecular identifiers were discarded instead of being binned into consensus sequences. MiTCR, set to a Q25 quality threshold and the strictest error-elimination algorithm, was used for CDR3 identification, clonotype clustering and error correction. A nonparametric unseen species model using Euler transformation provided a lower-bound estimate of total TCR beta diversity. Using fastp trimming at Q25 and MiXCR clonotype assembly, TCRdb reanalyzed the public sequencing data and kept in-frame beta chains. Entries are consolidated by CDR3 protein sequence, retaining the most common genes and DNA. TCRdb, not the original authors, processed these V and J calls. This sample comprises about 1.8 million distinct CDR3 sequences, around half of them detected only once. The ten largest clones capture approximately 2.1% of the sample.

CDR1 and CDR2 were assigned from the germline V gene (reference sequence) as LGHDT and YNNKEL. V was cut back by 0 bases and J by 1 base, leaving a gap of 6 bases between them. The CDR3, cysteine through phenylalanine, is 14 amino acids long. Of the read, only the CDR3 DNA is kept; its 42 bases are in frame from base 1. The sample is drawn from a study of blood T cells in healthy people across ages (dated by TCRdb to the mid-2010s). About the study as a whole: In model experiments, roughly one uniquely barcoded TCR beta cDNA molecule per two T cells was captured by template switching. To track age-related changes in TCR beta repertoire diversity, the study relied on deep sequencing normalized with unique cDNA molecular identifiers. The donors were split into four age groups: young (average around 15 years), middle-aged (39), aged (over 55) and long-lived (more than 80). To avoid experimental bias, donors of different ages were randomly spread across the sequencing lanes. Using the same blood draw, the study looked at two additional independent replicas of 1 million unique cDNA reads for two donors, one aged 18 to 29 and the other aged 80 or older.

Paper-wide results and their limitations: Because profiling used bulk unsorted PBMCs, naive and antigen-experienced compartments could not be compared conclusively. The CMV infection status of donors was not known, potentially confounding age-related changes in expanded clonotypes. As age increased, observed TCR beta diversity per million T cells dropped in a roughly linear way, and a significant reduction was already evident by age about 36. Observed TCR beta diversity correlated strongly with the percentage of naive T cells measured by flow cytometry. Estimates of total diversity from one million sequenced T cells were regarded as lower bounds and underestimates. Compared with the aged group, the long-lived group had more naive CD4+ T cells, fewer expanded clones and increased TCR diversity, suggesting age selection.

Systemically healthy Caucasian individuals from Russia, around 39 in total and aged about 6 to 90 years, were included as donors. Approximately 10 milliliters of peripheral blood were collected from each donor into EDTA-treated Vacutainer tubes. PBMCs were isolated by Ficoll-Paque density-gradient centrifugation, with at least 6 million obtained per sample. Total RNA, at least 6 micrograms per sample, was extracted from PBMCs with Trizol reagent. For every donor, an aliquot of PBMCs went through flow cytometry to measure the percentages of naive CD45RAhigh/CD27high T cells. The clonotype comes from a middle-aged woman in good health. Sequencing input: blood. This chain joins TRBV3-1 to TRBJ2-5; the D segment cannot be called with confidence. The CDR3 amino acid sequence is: CASSQERTQETQYF. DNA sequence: TGTGCCAGCAGCCAAGAGCGGACCCAAGAGACCCAGTACTTC.